Below, one T cell receptor (beta chain) is given with its context. Original analysis: Amplification from reference gene primers served as the basis for estimated nucleated cell counts. TCRdb's copy holds only in-frame clones and misses some; the assay was immunoSEQ multiplex PCR. V and J calls and clone size come straight from that table; D and trimming were deduced from the DNA. The table lists around 150,000 clones, about 81% of them singletons, with 9.5% to 13% in the top ten. These data are taken from a study of blood T cell repertoires in COVID-19. Study-level background: The United States, Italy and Spain provided the acute and convalescent COVID-19 samples.

Trimming took 5 bases from V and 5 from J, leaving 12 bases between them. The CDR3 spans 14 residues. CDR1 ENHRY and CDR2 SYGVKD come from the germline V gene. This TCR derives from a human donor in a cohort sampled during active COVID-19. The chain combines TRBV10-3 with TRBJ1-4; perhaps TRBD1 as D (6 bases). The sequencing sample was made of peripheral blood. In DNA, the CDR3 is TGTGCCATCAGTCCGGGACAAGGCAATGAAAAACTGTTTTTT. This sequence encodes CAISPGQGNEKLFF.